The text below deals with one T cell receptor beta chain. Its antigen is still unknown. Base qualities are not recorded, but no much larger clone differs from it by a single base. This record belongs to a study of blood T cell repertoires in COVID-19 (TCRdb year 2020). Background for the entire study: The collaborator samples originated in the United States, Italy and Spain and spanned the acute and convalescent phases of COVID-19. The samples were drawn from two sources: the first 160 participants of the ongoing ImmuneRACE study, and over 950 subjects contributed by 6 global collaborators. The repertoires were made available in a free public database intended to serve as a resource for research on the immune response to SARS-CoV-2. The material from the prospective study consisted of cDNA or gDNA derived from T cells, B-cell-depleted T cells, or PBMCs. Sample metadata almost always included a de-identified subject ID, COVID-19 status, age in years and sex. Where available, HLA class I and class II types were taken from metadata supplied by the sample provider and were not determined by assay-based typing. The dataset comprised deeply sampled blood TCRbeta repertoires from subjects exposed to, actively infected with, or recovered from COVID-19.

The immunoSEQ Assay, a bias-controlled multiplex PCR, was used to amplify TCRbeta CDR3 regions from genomic DNA. Processing in the source paper ran as follows. Nucleated cell counts per sample were estimated from amplification of reference gene primers within the assay. Sequence reads were collapsed and filtered to measure the absolute abundance of every unique TCRbeta CDR3 rearrangement. Productive Simpson clonality was computed per sample as the square root of Simpson's diversity index over productive rearrangements. TCRdb took over this immuneACCESS table, retaining in-frame rearrangements with V and J assigned. Such tables are incomplete; in checked studies, under half of the missing clones stem from an unresolved V gene, and the remainder is unexplained. V and J calls plus clone size are reproduced from that table; the DNA served to infer D and trimming. The sample data list under 250,000 clones, and 80% to 90% of these were observed just once. The ten largest make up under 3.5% of the sample.

CDR1 MDHEN and CDR2 SYDVKM were looked up in the germline V gene. Germline trimming amounts to 3 bases on V and 2 bases on J, with 4 as the count of junction bases outside the gene matches. Measured from the cysteine to the phenylalanine, the CDR3 is 15 residues long. The read is trimmed to its CDR3 DNA, 45 bases read in frame from base 1. Participants in the prospective study were aged roughly 18 to 95 years, lived in under 30 United States geographic areas, and enrolled through a virtual design. In the prospective study, cohorts were assigned on the basis of participant-reported clinical history obtained from a screening survey and a study questionnaire. Mobile phlebotomists in the prospective study collected whole blood, serum and a nasopharyngeal or oropharyngeal swab from every participant. Prospective study participants could optionally give additional blood draws and questionnaires over an approximately 2-month period. Prospective study blood samples were shipped either frozen or at room temperature before DNA extraction.

Findings and caveats that apply to the study as a whole: Clinical and demographic metadata were provided uncurated, with the amount varying by source and participant.

The receptor was isolated from a woman aged 18 to 35 in a cohort exposed to, infected with or recovered from COVID-19 (not recorded which). Sample: PBMCs or T cells enriched from blood (not recorded which). The sequence links TRBV28 to TRBJ1-5; the junction holds 7 bases that match TRBD1. The CDR3 has the sequence CASSFGGQGNQPQHF. The nucleotides read TGTGCCAGCAGTTTTGGTGGACAGGGCAATCAGCCCCAGCATTTT.